A single T cell receptor beta chain is shown here with its context. This record comes from a study of shared clonotypes between healthy human individuals. The overall study: Aged between 18 and 49, the donors were two women and three men.

Donors included only healthy HIV-negative adults lacking recent acute infections or vaccinations. There were only Caucasian adults among the donors, and all lived in Nashville, Tennessee. The investigators split CD4+ cells into a CD45RA+ naive subset and a CD45RA-negative memory subset. Profiled with immunoSEQ multiplex PCR; TCRdb holds only in-frame clones, not every one. This table has about 2.4 million clones, 90% to 95% appearing once. This receptor was obtained from a young man in good health. Some clones in this sample may be carry-over from other donors' samples. What was sequenced was naive CD4+ T cells from PBMCs. Subset reported: CD45RA+ positively selected.

The CDR3 sequence is CASSRIAGGPYEQYF. In nucleotides, the CDR3 is TGTGCCAGTAGTCGGATAGCGGGAGGGCCCTACGAGCAGTACTTC. This chain links TRBV19 with TRBJ2-7; 11 bases are a match to TRBD2. The V and J ends lost 5 bases and 2 bases, in that order; junction bases with no gene match: 5. CDR1 is LNHDA, CDR2 SQIVND, per germline (reference sequence). The CDR3 has 15 amino acids.